This T cell receptor beta chain was documented in a study of blood T cell repertoires in COVID-19 (dated by TCRdb to about 2020). Concerning the study at large: The collaborator samples originated in the United States, Italy and Spain and spanned the acute and convalescent phases of COVID-19. The material from the prospective study consisted of cDNA or gDNA derived from T cells, B-cell-depleted T cells, or PBMCs. Deeply sampled blood TCRbeta repertoires from subjects exposed to, actively infected with, or recovered from COVID-19 were included in the dataset. The repertoires were released in a freely available public database meant as a resource for research on the immune response to SARS-CoV-2. The samples were drawn from the first 160 participants of the ongoing ImmuneRACE study and from over a thousand subjects provided by 6 global collaborators. A de-identified subject ID, COVID-19 status, age in years and sex were almost always included in the sample metadata. Where HLA class I and class II types were available, the types were taken from metadata supplied by the sample provider, not from assay-based typing.

What the work shows at the level of the full study, not this receptor alone: Clinical and demographic metadata were provided uncurated, with the amount varying by source and participant.

A note on this clone: The clone's antigen remains unknown. No much larger clone exists at a distance of one base, and base qualities are not known. This specimen includes other DNA sequences encoding the same CDR3.

TCRbeta CDR3 regions were amplified from genomic DNA by means of the immunoSEQ Assay, a bias-controlled multiplex PCR. For the original study's pipeline: The number of nucleated cells in each sample was estimated by amplification of reference gene primers within the assay. To quantify the absolute abundance of each unique TCRbeta CDR3 rearrangement, sequence reads were collapsed and filtered. For each sample, productive Simpson clonality was calculated as the square root of Simpson's diversity index across productive rearrangements. What TCRdb holds here is the immuneACCESS table cut down to in-frame rearrangements. Part of the clones is not present; checked against another copy, under half of the missing clones reflect an unresolved V gene, and the others are unexplained. That table supplies the V and J calls and clone size; D and trimming were determined from the DNA. Present in this sample are a few hundred thousand clones, about 86% of which were seen just once. Roughly 3.2% of the sample is held by the ten biggest clonotypes.

Participants in the prospective study were enrolled through a virtual design, were aged 18 to 89 years, and lived in about two dozen United States geographic areas. In the prospective study, participants were assigned to cohorts based on the clinical history participants reported in a screening survey and a study questionnaire. Recovered participants in ImmuneRACE Cohort 3 were defined as having two consecutive negative NP/OP PCR tests, clearance from a healthcare professional, or resolution of symptoms. In the prospective study, mobile phlebotomists collected whole blood, serum and a nasopharyngeal or oropharyngeal swab from each participant. Prospective study participants could optionally give additional blood draws and questionnaires over a roughly 2-month period. Blood samples from the prospective study were shipped frozen or at room temperature prior to DNA extraction. The sequenced material came from PBMCs or T cells enriched from blood (not recorded which). The receptor comes from a man in his forties or fifties who had recovered from COVID-19.

The nucleotide sequence is TGTGCCAGCAGTTTAGGGACAGGGGTTGGCTACACCTTC. This yields the protein CASSLGTGVGYTF. The V gene is TRBV12-3 or TRBV12-4 and the J gene is TRBJ1-2; 9 of the junction bases match TRBD1. From V the trimming removes 1 base and from J it removes 7 bases, while the gene matches leave 1 base of the junction unaccounted for. The CDR3 goes from the cysteine to the phenylalanine over 13 residues. Only the CDR3 part of the read is kept: 39 bases, read in frame from the first base.